This T cell receptor (beta chain) was captured in a study of OX40 agonist ivuxolimab in advanced cancers. Background on the study: Ivuxolimab, which patients received intravenously every 2 weeks, was dosed at 0.01 to 10 mg/kg. Study observations and caveats: The study found that CD8+ T cells averaged more expanded clones than CD4+. Blood T cells, both CD4+ and CD8+, expanded clonally by week 6 at 0.1 to 3.0 mg/kg.

The investigators sampled blood at baseline, at cycle 4 day 1, and at cycle 7 day 1. With regard to this clone: Antigen unknown.

TCRdb keeps only in-frame clones here, not all; method: immunoSEQ multiplex PCR. The data contain 35,000 to 50,000 clones, roughly 86% of them singletons. The CDR3 has 15 amino acids. Germline V gene lookup returns CDR1 GTSNPN and CDR2 SVGIG (reference sequence). Losses at the gene ends were 5 bases for V and 4 bases for J; bases not matched to a gene: 11. The source of this sequence is an adult with an advanced solid tumor such as melanoma, head and neck, liver or kidney cancer. This rearrangement joins TRBV30 to TRBJ2-1, with 7 bases matching TRBD2. The material was CD4+ or CD8+ T cells sorted from blood, obtained in a trial of the OX40 agonist ivuxolimab. The CDR3 sequence: CAWALGLAVYNEQFF. The CDR3 DNA follows: TGTGCCTGGGCCCTCGGCCTAGCGGTATACAATGAGCAGTTCTTC.